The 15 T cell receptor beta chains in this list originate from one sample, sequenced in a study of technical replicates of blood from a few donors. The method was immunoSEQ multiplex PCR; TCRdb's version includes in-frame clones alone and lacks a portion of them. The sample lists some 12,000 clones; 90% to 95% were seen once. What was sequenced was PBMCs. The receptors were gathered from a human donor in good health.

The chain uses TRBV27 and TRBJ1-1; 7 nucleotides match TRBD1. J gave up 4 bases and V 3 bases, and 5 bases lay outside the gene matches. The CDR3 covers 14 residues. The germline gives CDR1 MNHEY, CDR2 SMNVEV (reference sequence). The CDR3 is CASSFYDRVTEAFF. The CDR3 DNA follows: TGTGCCAGCAGTTTCTACGACAGGGTCACTGAAGCTTTCTTT.

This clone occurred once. This CDR3 is CASMARTGEKDGYTF. CDR3 sequence (DNA): TGTGCCAGCATGGCCCGGACAGGGGAAAAGGATGGCTACACCTTC. The V gene is TRBV5-4, the J gene TRBJ1-2; TRBD1 agrees at 9 bases. This CDR3 is 15 amino acids long. Germline-derived CDR1 and CDR2 are SGHNT and YYREEE (reference sequence). Germline trimming cut 6 bases from V and 6 bases from J; bases unmatched to any gene: 12.

The CDR3 sequence is CASTQSGTDTQYF. In nucleotides, the CDR3 is TGTGCCAGCACCCAGTCTGGCACAGATACGCAGTATTTT. The chain is built from TRBV6-5 and TRBJ2-3; no reliable D call. Germline CDR1 reads MNHEY; CDR2 reads SVGAGI. The CDR3 has 13 amino acids. V was trimmed by 7 bases and J by 1 base, leaving 9 bases between them.

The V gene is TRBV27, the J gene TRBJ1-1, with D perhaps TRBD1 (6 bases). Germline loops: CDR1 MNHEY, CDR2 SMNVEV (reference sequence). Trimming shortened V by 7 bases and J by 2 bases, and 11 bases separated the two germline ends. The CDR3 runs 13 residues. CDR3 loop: CASNPDRNTEAFF. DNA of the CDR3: TGTGCCAGCAACCCGGACAGAAACACTGAAGCTTTCTTT.

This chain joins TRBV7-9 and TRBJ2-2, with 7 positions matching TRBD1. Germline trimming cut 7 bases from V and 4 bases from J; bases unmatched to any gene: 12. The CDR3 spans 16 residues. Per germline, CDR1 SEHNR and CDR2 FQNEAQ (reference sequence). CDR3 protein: CASIRGGQLLTGELFF. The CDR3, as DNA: TGTGCCAGCATCCGAGGGGGACAGCTTCTCACCGGGGAGCTGTTTTTT. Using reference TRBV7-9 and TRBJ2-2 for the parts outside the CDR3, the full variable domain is DTGVSQNPRHKITKRGQNVTFRCDPISEHNRLYWYRQTLGQGPEFLTYFQNEAQLEKSRLLSDRFSAERPKGSFSTLEIQRTEQGDSAMYLCASIRGGQLLTGELFFGEGSRLTVL.

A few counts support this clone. CDR3 sequence reads: CSADREETQYF. In nucleotides, the CDR3 is TGCAGTGCTGACAGGGAAGAGACCCAGTACTTC. The rearrangement links TRBV20-1 to TRBJ2-5, with 7 nucleotides matching TRBD1. This CDR3 spans 11 amino acids. The germline CDR1 and CDR2 sequences are DFQATT and SNEGSKA (reference sequence). Trimming took 5 bases from V and 3 from J; bases not matched to a gene: 0.

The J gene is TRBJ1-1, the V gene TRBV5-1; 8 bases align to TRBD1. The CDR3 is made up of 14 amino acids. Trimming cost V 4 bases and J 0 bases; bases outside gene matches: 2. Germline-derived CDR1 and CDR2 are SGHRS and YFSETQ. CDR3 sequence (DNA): TGCGCCAGCAGCCTGACAGGGGTGAACACTGAAGCTTTCTTT. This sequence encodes CASSLTGVNTEAFF.

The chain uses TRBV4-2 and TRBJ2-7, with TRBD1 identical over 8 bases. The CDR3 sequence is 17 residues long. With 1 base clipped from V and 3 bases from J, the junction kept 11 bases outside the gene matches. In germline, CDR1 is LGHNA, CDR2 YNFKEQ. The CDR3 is CASSQGSPDRAGYEQYF. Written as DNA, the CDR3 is TGTGCCAGCAGCCAAGGGTCCCCGGACAGGGCGGGCTACGAGCAGTACTTC.

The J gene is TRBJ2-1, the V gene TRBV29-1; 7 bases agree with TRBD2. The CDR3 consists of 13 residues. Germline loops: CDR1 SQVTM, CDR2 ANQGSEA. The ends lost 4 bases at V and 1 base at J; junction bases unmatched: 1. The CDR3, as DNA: TGCAGCGTTGCTAGCGGTTCCTACAATGAGCAGTTCTTC. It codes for CSVASGSYNEQFF.

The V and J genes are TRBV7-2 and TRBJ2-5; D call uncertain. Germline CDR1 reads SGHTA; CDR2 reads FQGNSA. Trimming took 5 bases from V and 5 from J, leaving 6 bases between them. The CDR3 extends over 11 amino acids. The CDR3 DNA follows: TGTGCCAGCAGCAATATGGAGACCCAGTACTTC. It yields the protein CASSNMETQYF. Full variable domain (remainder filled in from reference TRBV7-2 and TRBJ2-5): GAGVSQSPSNKVTEKGKDVELRCDPISGHTALYWYRQSLGQGLEFLIYFQGNSAPDKSGLPSDRFSAERTGGSVSTLTIQRTQQEDSAVYLCASSNMETQYFGPGTRLLVL.

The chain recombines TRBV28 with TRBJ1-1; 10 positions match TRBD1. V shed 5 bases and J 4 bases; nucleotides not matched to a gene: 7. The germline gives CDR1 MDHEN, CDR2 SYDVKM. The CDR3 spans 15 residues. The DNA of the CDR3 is TGTGCCAGCAGTGGCGACAGGGGGCTAGGCACTGAAGCTTTCTTT. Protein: CASSGDRGLGTEAFF.

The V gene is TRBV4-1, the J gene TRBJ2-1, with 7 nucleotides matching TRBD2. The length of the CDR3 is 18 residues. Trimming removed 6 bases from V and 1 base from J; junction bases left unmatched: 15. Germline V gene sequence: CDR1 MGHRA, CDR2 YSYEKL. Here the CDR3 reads CASSRAERLAESYNEQFF. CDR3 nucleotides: TGCGCCAGCAGTAGAGCGGAGCGCCTAGCGGAGTCCTACAATGAGCAGTTCTTC.

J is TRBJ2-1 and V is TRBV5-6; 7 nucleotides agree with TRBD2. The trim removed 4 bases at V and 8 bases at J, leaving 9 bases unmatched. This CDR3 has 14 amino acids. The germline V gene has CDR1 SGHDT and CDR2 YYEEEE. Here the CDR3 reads CASSPTAGVDEQFF. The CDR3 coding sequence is TGTGCCAGCAGCCCCACGGCGGGAGTGGATGAGCAGTTCTTC.

The CDR3 DNA follows: TGTGCCAGCAGCCCGGACTGGGCGGGAGTCGAGCAGTACTTC. It yields the protein CASSPDWAGVEQYF. V and J are TRBV7-9 and TRBJ2-7, with 7 positions matching TRBD2. The CDR3 covers 14 residues. Germline loops: CDR1 SEHNR, CDR2 FQNEAQ (reference sequence). The ends lost 5 bases at V and 6 bases at J; junction bases unmatched: 10.

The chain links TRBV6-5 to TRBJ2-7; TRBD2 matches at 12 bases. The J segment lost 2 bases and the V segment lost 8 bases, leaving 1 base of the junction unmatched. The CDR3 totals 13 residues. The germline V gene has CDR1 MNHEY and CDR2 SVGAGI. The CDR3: CASWTSGTYEQYF. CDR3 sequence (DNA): TGTGCCAGCTGGACTAGCGGGACCTACGAGCAGTACTTC.